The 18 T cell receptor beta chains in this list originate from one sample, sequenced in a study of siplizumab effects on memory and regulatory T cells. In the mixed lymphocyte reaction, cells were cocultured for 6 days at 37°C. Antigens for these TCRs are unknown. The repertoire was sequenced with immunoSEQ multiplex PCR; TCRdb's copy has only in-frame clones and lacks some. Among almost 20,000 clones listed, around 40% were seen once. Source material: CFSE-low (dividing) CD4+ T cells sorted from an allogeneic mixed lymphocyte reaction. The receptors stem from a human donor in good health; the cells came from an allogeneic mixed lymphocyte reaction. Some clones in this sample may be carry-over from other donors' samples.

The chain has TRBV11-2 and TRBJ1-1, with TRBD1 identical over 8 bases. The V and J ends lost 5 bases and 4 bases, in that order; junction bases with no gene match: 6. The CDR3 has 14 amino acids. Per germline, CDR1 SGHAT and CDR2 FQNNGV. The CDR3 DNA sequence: TGTGCCAGCAGCCGCAGGGGGCTCGGCACTGAAGCTTTCTTT. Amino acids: CASSRRGLGTEAFF.

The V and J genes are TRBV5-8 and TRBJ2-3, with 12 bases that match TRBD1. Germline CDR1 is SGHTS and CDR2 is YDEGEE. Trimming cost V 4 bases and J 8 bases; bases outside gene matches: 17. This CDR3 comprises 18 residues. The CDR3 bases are TGTGCCAGCAGCCGGAGGGGGCGGGACAGGGGGCCCGCCAGTACGCAGTATTTT. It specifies CASSRRGRDRGPASTQYF. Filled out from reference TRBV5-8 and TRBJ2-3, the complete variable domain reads EAGVTQSPTHLIKTRGQQATLRCSPISGHTSVYWYQQALGLGLQFLLWYDEGEERNRGNFPPRFSGRQFPNYSSELNVNALELEDSALYLCASSRRGRDRGPASTQYFGPGTRLTVL.

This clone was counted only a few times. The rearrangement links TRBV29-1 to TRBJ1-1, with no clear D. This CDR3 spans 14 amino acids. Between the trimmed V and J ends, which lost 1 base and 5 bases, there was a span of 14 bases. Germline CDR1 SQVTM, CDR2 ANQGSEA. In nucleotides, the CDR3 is TGCAGCGTTGAAGTTCAGGCCGCGGGGACTGAAGCTTTCTTT. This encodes CSVEVQAAGTEAFF.

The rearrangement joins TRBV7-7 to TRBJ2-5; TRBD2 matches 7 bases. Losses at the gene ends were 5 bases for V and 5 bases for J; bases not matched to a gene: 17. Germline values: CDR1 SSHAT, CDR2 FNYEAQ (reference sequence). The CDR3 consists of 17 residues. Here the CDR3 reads CASSNRFGAGVTETQYF. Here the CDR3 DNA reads TGTGCCAGCAGCAATCGGTTCGGGGCGGGGGTAACGGAGACCCAGTACTTC.

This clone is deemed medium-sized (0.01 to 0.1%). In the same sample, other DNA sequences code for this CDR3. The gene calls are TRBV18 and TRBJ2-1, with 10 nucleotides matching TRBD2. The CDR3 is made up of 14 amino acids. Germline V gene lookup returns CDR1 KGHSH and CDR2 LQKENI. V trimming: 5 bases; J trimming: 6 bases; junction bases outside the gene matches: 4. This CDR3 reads CASSGLAGGNEQFF. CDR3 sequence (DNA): TGTGCCAGCTCAGGATTAGCGGGAGGCAATGAGCAGTTCTTC.

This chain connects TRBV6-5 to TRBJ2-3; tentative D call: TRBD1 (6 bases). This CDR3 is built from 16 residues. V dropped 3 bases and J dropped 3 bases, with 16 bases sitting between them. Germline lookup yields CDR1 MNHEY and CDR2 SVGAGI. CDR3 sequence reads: CASSYFGRRGTDTQYF. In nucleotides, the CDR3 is TGTGCCAGCAGTTATTTTGGACGAAGGGGGACAGATACGCAGTATTTT.

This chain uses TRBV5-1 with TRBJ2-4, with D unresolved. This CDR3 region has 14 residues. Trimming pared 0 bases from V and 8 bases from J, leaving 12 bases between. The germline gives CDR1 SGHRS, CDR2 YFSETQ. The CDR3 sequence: CASSLGGPWDIQYF. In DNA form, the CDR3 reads TGCGCCAGCAGCTTGGGTGGTCCCTGGGACATTCAGTACTTC.

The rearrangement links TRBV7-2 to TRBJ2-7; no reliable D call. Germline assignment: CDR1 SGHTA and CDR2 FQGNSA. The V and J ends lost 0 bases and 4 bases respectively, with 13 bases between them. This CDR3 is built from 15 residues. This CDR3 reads CASSLARVLGYEQYF. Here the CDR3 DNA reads TGTGCCAGCAGCTTAGCCAGAGTCCTCGGGTACGAGCAGTACTTC. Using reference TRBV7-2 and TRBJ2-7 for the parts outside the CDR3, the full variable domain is GAGVSQSPSNKVTEKGKDVELRCDPISGHTALYWYRQSLGQGLEFLIYFQGNSAPDKSGLPSDRFSAERTGGSVSTLTIQRTQQEDSAVYLCASSLARVLGYEQYFGPGTRLTVT.

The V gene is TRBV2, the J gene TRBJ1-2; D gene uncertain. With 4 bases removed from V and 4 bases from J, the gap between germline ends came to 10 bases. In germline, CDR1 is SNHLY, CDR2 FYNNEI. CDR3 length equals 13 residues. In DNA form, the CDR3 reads TGTGCCAGCAGTGGGCAACTAACCTATGGCTACACCTTC. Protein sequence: CASSGQLTYGYTF.

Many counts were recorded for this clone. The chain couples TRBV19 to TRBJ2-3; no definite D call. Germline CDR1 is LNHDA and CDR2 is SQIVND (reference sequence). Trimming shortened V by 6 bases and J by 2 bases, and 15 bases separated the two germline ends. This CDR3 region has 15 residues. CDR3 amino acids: CASRQTFFVTDTQYF. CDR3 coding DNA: TGTGCCAGTAGGCAAACCTTCTTCGTCACAGATACGCAGTATTTT.

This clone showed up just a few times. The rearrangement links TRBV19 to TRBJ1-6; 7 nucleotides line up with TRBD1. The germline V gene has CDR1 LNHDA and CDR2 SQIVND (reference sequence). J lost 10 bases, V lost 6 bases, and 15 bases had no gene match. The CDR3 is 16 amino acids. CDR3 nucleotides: TGTGCCAGTAGGCTCGCGGCAGGGGGGACAAAATCACCCCTCCACTTT. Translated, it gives CASRLAAGGTKSPLHF.

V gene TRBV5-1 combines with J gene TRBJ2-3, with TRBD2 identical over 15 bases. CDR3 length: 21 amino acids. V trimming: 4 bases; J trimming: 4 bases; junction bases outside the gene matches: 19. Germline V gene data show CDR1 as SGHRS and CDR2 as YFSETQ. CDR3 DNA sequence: TGCGCCAGCAGCCCCCAGGTGAGGTGGACTAGCGGGAGGGCCGAGTCAGATACGCAGTATTTT. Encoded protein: CASSPQVRWTSGRAESDTQYF.

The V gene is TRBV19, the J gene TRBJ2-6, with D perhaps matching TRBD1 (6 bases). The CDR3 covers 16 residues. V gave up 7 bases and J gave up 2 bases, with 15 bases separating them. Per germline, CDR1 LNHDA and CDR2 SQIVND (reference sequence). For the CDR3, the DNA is TGTGCCAGTAAAGGGACACCCTTAACTGGGGCCAACGTCCTGACTTTC. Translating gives CASKGTPLTGANVLTF.

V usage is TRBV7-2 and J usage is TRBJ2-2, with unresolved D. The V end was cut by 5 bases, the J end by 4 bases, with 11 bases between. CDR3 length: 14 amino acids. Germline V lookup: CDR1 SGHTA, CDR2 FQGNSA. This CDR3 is CASSLRTPTGELFF. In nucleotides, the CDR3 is TGTGCCAGCAGCCTCCGGACCCCCACCGGGGAGCTGTTTTTT.

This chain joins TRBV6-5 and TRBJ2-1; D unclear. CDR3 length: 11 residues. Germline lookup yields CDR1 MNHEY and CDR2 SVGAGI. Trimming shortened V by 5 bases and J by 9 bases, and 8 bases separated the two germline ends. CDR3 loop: CASSEWVEQFF. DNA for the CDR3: TGTGCCAGCAGTGAATGGGTTGAGCAGTTCTTC.

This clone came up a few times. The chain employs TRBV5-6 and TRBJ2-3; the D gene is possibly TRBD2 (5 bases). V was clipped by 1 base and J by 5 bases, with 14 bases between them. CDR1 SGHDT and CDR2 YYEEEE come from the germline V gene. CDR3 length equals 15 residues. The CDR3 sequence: CASSLSLGVRDTQYF. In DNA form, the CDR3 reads TGTGCCAGCAGCTTGTCCTTGGGAGTTCGAGATACGCAGTATTTT.

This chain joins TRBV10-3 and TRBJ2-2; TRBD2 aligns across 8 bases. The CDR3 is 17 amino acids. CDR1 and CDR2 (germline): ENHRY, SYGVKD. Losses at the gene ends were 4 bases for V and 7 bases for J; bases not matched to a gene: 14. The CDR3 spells CAISGREAGEHGGELFF. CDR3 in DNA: TGTGCCATCAGTGGACGGGAAGCGGGAGAGCATGGCGGGGAGCTGTTTTTT.

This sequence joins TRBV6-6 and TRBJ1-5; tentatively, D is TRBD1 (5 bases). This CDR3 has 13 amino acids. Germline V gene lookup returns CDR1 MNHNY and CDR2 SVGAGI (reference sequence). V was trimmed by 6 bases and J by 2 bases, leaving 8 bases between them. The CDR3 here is CASRAGGNQPQHF. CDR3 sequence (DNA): TGTGCCAGCAGGGCGGGGGGCAATCAGCCCCAGCATTTT.